Listed below are T cell receptor beta chains from one sample, sequenced in a study of long-term antiretroviral therapy in people with HIV. Sequencing was performed with immunoSEQ multiplex PCR; in TCRdb, only in-frame clones are kept and a portion is missing. This sample has just over 15,000 clones; just under 85% occur once, and the top ten carry around 17%. Here the sequenced sample was unsorted PBMCs, taken just before starting antiretroviral therapy. The receptors were sampled from a man in his forties or fifties with HIV. CDR3s include the opening cysteine and the closing phenylalanine or tryptophan.

cdr3_aa v_call
CASSLDGQGRFGYTF TRBV5-5
CASSQDAQTGGNYGYTF TRBV4-2
CASSGGLAGGRGNEQFF TRBV9
CASSPPVKDRGFDQETQYF TRBV18
CASSFEDREQFF TRBV7-2
CASSLGDSNYGYTF TRBV13
CASSLNPGSPTEAFF TRBV5-6
CASSMLATNEKLFF TRBV5-6
CASSDSGGPTDTQYF TRBV6-4
CASSRTLNTGELFF TRBV19
CASSPGIDRNEQFF TRBV18
CASSYGGRAYEQYF TRBV27